This is a list of T cell receptor beta chains from one sample in a study of shared clonotypes between healthy human individuals. Profiled with immunoSEQ multiplex PCR; TCRdb holds only in-frame clones, not every one. The sample consists of hundreds of thousands of clones, 95% to 98% of them appearing once. Sample: naive CD8+ T cells sorted from blood. These receptors all come from a man aged 25 to 45 in good health. CDR3s include the opening cysteine and the closing phenylalanine or tryptophan. The order of the fields is clone size, V gene, J gene, CDR3 protein. A clone size is listed for some rows: how often the clone was seen (once, few, many), or a class if it is expanded.

NA	TRBV7-9	TRBJ2-1	CASSSSSYNEQFF
few	TRBV7-2	TRBJ2-4	CASSLNGGAKNIQYF
NA	TRBV9	TRBJ2-1	CASSLSTSGPSPVDGQFF
NA	TRBV5-1	TRBJ1-2	CASSPGRAPPGYTF
NA	TRBV27	TRBJ1-3	CASSPTGLSGNTIYF
NA	TRBV5-4	TRBJ2-7	CASSFIAGSGYEQYF
NA	TRBV29-1	TRBJ2-7	CSVVTGGFSYEQYF
NA	TRBV7-8	TRBJ2-1	CASNIAGDNEQFF
NA	TRBV27	TRBJ1-1	CASSLTGSWNTEAFF
NA	TRBV30	TRBJ1-3	CAYVVIQRNTIYF
NA	TRBV5-6	TRBJ2-7	CASSFGTGSYEQYF
NA	TRBV9	TRBJ2-2	CASNQGRDDGGELFF
NA	TRBV29-1	TRBJ2-2	CSVEDLDDGELFF
NA	TRBV29-1	TRBJ2-7	CSVVASNEQYF
NA	TRBV7-2	TRBJ1-2	CASSLKVSGGYTF
NA	TRBV18	TRBJ2-5	CASSPGLRQGVYQETQYF
NA	TRBV13	TRBJ2-7	CASSWGTGAFQQYF
NA	TRBV4-1	TRBJ2-5	CASSPGTSGVLQETQYF
NA	TRBV4-1	TRBJ1-3	CASSPKGDASSGNTIYF
NA	TRBV29-1	TRBJ2-1	CSVKTGMGTYNEQFF
NA	TRBV19	TRBJ2-1	CASSSRDRGGREQFF
NA	TRBV10-2	TRBJ1-4	CASSESRGRGLGEKLFF
NA	TRBV21-1	TRBJ2-2	CASSKKGDTGELFF
NA	TRBV28	TRBJ2-7	CASSSVLAGYEQYF
NA	TRBV2	TRBJ1-2	CASPEGIGTKPYGYTF
few	TRBV27	TRBJ2-7	CASSLQGLGYEQYF
NA	TRBV7-9	TRBJ2-2	CASSPTSGRGTGELFF
NA	TRBV7-9	TRBJ2-7	CASSWVTAYEEQYF
NA	TRBV19	TRBJ2-7	CAKSLPRPPEQYF
NA	TRBV7-9	TRBJ1-1	CASSQMNTEAFF
once	TRBV5-1	TRBJ2-1	CASSSGDRGVDEQFF
NA	TRBV11-2	TRBJ2-5	CASSPKPWETQYF
NA	TRBV29-1	TRBJ2-1	CSVEFRQGEFF
NA	TRBV10-2	TRBJ1-5	CASRETENSNQPQHF
NA	TRBV2	TRBJ2-7	CASSEYVGRGYEQYF
NA	TRBV7-9	TRBJ1-5	CASSSPGTSQPQHF
NA	TRBV5-5	TRBJ1-2	CASSPQGVRDGYTF
NA	TRBV11-2	TRBJ2-7	CASSLGTSGNYEQYF
NA	TRBV28	TRBJ1-5	CASRIYSNQPQHF
once	TRBV28	TRBJ2-2	CASSIWTGSTGELFF
NA	TRBV5-1	TRBJ1-5	CASSLWTGPDQPQHF
NA	TRBV13	TRBJ2-7	CASSPPANRYEQYF
NA	TRBV15	TRBJ2-7	CATSTGGGSYEQYF
NA	TRBV29-1	TRBJ2-2	CSVGLAGVKAGELFF
NA	TRBV4-3	TRBJ2-3	CASSQSAGTSTDTQYF
NA	TRBV25-1	TRBJ2-1	CASRVDEGLNEQFF
NA	TRBV7-2	TRBJ2-1	CASSPWTSGAYNEQFF
NA	TRBV11-2	TRBJ2-5	CASSFWEGETQYF
NA	TRBV7-9	TRBJ2-1	CACPGQPDEQFF
NA	TRBV9	TRBJ1-2	CASSVGRYYTF
NA	TRBV5-5	TRBJ2-1	CASSLFQGNEQFF
NA	TRBV5-5	TRBJ2-2	CASSSTGSTQNTGELFF
NA	TRBV5-4	TRBJ2-7	CASGQGHSYEQYF
NA	TRBV6-6	TRBJ2-7	CASRPPGTGLYEQYF
NA	TRBV5-6	TRBJ1-4	CASSAWGEKLFF
NA	TRBV5-1	TRBJ1-4	CASSLDLGKNEKLFF
NA	TRBV11-1	TRBJ2-2	CASSAGVSWLNTGELFF
NA	TRBV29-1	TRBJ1-4	CSVELVGRNEKLFF